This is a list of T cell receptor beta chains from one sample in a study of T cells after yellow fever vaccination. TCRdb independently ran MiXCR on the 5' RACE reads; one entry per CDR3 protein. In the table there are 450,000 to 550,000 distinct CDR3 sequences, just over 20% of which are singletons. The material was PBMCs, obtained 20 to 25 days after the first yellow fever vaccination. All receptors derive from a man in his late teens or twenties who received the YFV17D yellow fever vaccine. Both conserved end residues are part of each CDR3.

CDR3: CASRPVGWDEQFF
J: TRBJ2-1
V: TRBV7-2

CDR3: CASSYGDGNSPLHF
J: TRBJ1-6
V: TRBV6-5

CDR3: CASSFGSGYTF
J: TRBJ1-2
V: TRBV7-8

CDR3: CISVPEAPGETQYF
J: TRBJ2-5
V: TRBV7-5

CDR3: CASSQSGTARTQYF
J: TRBJ2-5
V: TRBV18

CDR3: CASSQAEWAARLAKNIQYF
J: TRBJ2-4
V: TRBV4-1

CDR3: CASRAGGGSYNEQFF
J: TRBJ2-1
V: TRBV7-3

CDR3: CASSLAASGEEIQYF
J: TRBJ2-5
V: TRBV7-2

CDR3: CAGGGTRNSPLHF
J: TRBJ1-6
V: TRBV6-1

CDR3: CAWESGGAGEEQYF
J: TRBJ2-7
V: TRBV30

CDR3: CASSLSADYSDQPQHF
J: TRBJ1-5
V: TRBV27

CDR3: CASSQGAAYYEQYF
J: TRBJ2-7
V: TRBV4-1

CDR3: CASVTSSRNTEAFF
J: TRBJ1-1
V: TRBV28

CDR3: CASIERGPSYEQYF
J: TRBJ2-7
V: TRBV6-2/TRBV6-3

CDR3: CASSVRDEIYNEQFF
J: TRBJ2-1
V: TRBV9

CDR3: CASSPLLGAETQYF
J: TRBJ2-5
V: TRBV7-2

CDR3: CASSPPPIKGTGQIFGAF
J: TRBJ2-3
V: TRBV18

CDR3: CASSSTEGYNEQFF
J: TRBJ2-1
V: TRBV7-2

CDR3: CASSVDPSGGADTQYF
J: TRBJ2-3
V: TRBV9

CDR3: CSTSGGYNEQFF
J: TRBJ2-1
V: TRBV6-5